These 4 T cell receptor beta chains originate from one sample sequenced in a study of blood T cell repertoires in COVID-19. Method: immunoSEQ multiplex PCR; TCRdb's copy keeps in-frame clones and lacks some. The sample lists approximately 300,000 clones; roughly 90% were seen once. The source material was peripheral blood. Every receptor here comes from a man between 18 and 29 years old who had recovered from COVID-19.

The chain has TRBV7-9 and TRBJ2-6, with TRBD1 matching over 7 bases. CDR3 length: 17 residues. Losses at the gene ends were 3 bases for V and 0 bases for J; bases not matched to a gene: 5. Germline assignment: CDR1 SEHNR and CDR2 FQNEAQ (reference sequence). The CDR3 coding sequence is TGTGCCAGCAGCTTTGGGGACAGAGTCTCTGGGGCCAACGTCCTGACTTTC. It codes for CASSFGDRVSGANVLTF.

The chain joins TRBV2 to TRBJ1-5; tentative D call: TRBD1 (6 bases). The germline gives CDR1 SNHLY, CDR2 FYNNEI. Trimming took off 6 bases at V and 5 bases at J, with 14 bases between the two ends. This CDR3 is built from 14 residues. Here the CDR3 reads CASSAGTQDQPQHF. CDR3 in DNA: TGTGCCAGCAGCGCCGGGACACAAGATCAGCCCCAGCATTTT.

The V call is TRBV25-1, the J call TRBJ2-7, with D uncertain. The CDR3 length is 13 residues. Deletions cut 6 bases from V and 0 bases from J, with 9 bases between. Germline V gives CDR1 MGHDK, CDR2 SYGVNS. The CDR3 DNA follows: TGTGCCAGCAGCCTTGGCAACTCCTACGAGCAGTACTTC. It codes for CASSLGNSYEQYF.

The table lists this clone with a count of one. The J gene is TRBJ2-1, the V gene TRBV9; 8 positions match TRBD1. With V trimmed by 1 base and J by 5 bases, 2 bases remained unmatched. From germline, CDR1 is SGDLS and CDR2 YYNGEE. This CDR3 has 14 amino acids. In nucleotides, the CDR3 is TGTGCCAGCAGCGTAACAGGGGGTCACAATGAGCAGTTCTTC. Translation gives CASSVTGGHNEQFF.